This T cell receptor beta chain is drawn from a study of glioma-infiltrating T cells. Overall study context: Low-grade gliomas were grade II; glioblastomas were grade IV at initial diagnosis. Glioma patients had dexamethasone for six or fewer days before surgery. Study results and caveats: Shared blood CDR3 signature motifs marked patients with low tissue-blood divergence.

Germline V gene sequence: CDR1 MDHEN, CDR2 SYDVKM. The CDR3 spans 15 residues. V lost 6 bases, J lost 3 bases, and 8 bases stayed unmatched. Amplification of TCR alpha and beta CDR3 regions from RNA used iRepertoire nested multiplex PCR. Tissue mRNA or PBMC total RNA, roughly 90-450 ng, went into one-step reverse transcription and amplification. TCRdb itself ran the multiplex PCR reads through MiXCR, one entry per CDR3 protein. The sample contains about 410,000 distinct CDR3 sequences, less than 50% of which appear only once. A remark on this clonotype: What it binds is unknown.

The genes are TRBV28 and TRBJ2-3, with 8 nucleotides matching TRBD1. Sequenced: glioma tissue, nonneoplastic brain tissue, or PBMCs (not recorded which). The receptor comes from a human donor with low-grade glioma or glioblastoma, undergoing nonglioma brain surgery, or in good health (not recorded which). Here the CDR3 DNA reads TGTGCCAGCAGCCCGCCGGACAGGGCGACAGATACGCAGTATTTT. Protein sequence: CASSPPDRATDTQYF.